The entry below describes one T cell receptor (beta chain). Its antigen is not known. This record comes from a study of cytomegalovirus exposure and HLA in healthy donors. Study overall: Out of about 179 million T cells, an earlier analysis found some 110 million unique TCR beta sequences in total. General study points: Sequencing likely produced, as an artifact, a cluster of highly shared sequence variants. A later analysis revealed that TCR association rates differed between HLA loci, peaking at DRB1 and bottoming out at HLA-C. A few CMV-associated chains were confirmed in vitro to be specific for CMV antigens.

PCR involved 60 Vbeta and 13 Jbeta primers. Sequenced by immunoSEQ multiplex PCR; TCRdb stores in-frame clones only, minus some. The sample carries around 130,000 clones, about 78% recorded once. Looked up from germline, CDR1 is MDHEN and CDR2 is SYDVKM. Trimming removed 7 bases at V and 4 bases at J, with 22 bases between. The length of the CDR3 is 16 residues. Sequencing input: PBMCs. The chain couples TRBV28 to TRBJ1-1; the D gene is possibly TRBD1 (5 bases). This receptor was taken from a human donor in good health. The CDR3 DNA is TGTGCCAGCAAAACCGGGGGGGTTGCCACGACCACTGAAGCTTTCTTT. It is translated as CASKTGGVATTTEAFF.